Listed below are T cell receptor beta chains from one sample, sequenced in a study of tumor T cells in aggressive B-cell lymphoma. The protocol was immunoSEQ multiplex PCR, while the TCRdb copy is restricted to in-frame clones and leaves out a portion. The sample has roughly 1,700 clones, approximately 93% seen once. The material sequenced was tumor tissue. The receptors were sampled from an adult with diffuse large B cell lymphoma. Both conserved end residues are part of each CDR3. Each record gives: D gene, J gene, V gene, clone size, CDR3 DNA, CDR3 protein. A D gene is named only where the DNA matches it firmly. For some rows the clone size is stated as once, few or many, or as a class when expanded; others skip it.

D gene: -; J gene: TRBJ1-2; V gene: TRBV15; clone size: -; CDR3 DNA: TGTGCCACCAGCACAGGGGATTCCTATGGCTACACCTTC; CDR3 protein: CATSTGDSYGYTF
D gene: -; J gene: TRBJ1-3; V gene: TRBV18; clone size: -; CDR3 DNA: TGTGCCAGCTCAGGCCAGGGAGGAAACACCATATATTTT; CDR3 protein: CASSGQGGNTIYF
D gene: -; J gene: TRBJ1-2; V gene: TRBV11-2; clone size: -; CDR3 DNA: TGTGCCAGCAGCTTATTATCGGGAGCAGTCGATGGCTACACCTTC; CDR3 protein: CASSLLSGAVDGYTF
D gene: -; J gene: TRBJ2-3; V gene: TRBV7-2; clone size: -; CDR3 DNA: TGTGCCAGCAGCCAACATACAGGGAGAGGACGCACAGATACGCAGTATTTT; CDR3 protein: CASSQHTGRGRTDTQYF
D gene: -; J gene: TRBJ1-2; V gene: TRBV15; clone size: -; CDR3 DNA: TGTGCCACCAGCAGATTCAGGGAGGAGGCGCATGGCTACACCTTC; CDR3 protein: CATSRFREEAHGYTF
D gene: TRBD1; J gene: TRBJ1-4; V gene: TRBV6-5; clone size: -; CDR3 DNA: TGTGCCAGCAGCCTCAGGGGGAGTAAAAAACTGTTTTTT; CDR3 protein: CASSLRGSKKLFF
D gene: TRBD1; J gene: TRBJ2-7; V gene: TRBV29-1; clone size: -; CDR3 DNA: TGCAGCGTTGAATACTCGACAGGGTCCTACGAGCAGTACTTC; CDR3 protein: CSVEYSTGSYEQYF
D gene: -; J gene: TRBJ1-2; V gene: TRBV6-8; clone size: -; CDR3 DNA: TGTGCCAGACCGGGTGCGAACTATGGCTACACCTTC; CDR3 protein: CARPGANYGYTF
D gene: TRBD2; J gene: TRBJ2-7; V gene: TRBV6-5; clone size: -; CDR3 DNA: TGTGCCAGCAGTTACGGGGGGGTCGAGCAGTACTTC; CDR3 protein: CASSYGGVEQYF
D gene: -; J gene: TRBJ2-3; V gene: TRBV9; clone size: -; CDR3 DNA: TGTGCCAGCAGCGGCGGGGCACAAGCAGATACGCAGTATTTT; CDR3 protein: CASSGGAQADTQYF
D gene: -; J gene: TRBJ1-2; V gene: TRBV2; clone size: -; CDR3 DNA: TGTGCCAGCAGTGAGGAGGCAAGCTATGGCTACACCTTC; CDR3 protein: CASSEEASYGYTF
D gene: TRBD1; J gene: TRBJ1-2; V gene: TRBV29-1; clone size: -; CDR3 DNA: TGCAGCGTGTTGACAGGGTGGGACTATGGCTACACCTTC; CDR3 protein: CSVLTGWDYGYTF
D gene: -; J gene: TRBJ1-1; V gene: TRBV4-1; clone size: -; CDR3 DNA: TGCGCCAGCAAGGTGGCCCACGGGACTGAAGCTTTCTTT; CDR3 protein: CASKVAHGTEAFF
D gene: TRBD1; J gene: TRBJ2-5; V gene: TRBV6-1; clone size: few; CDR3 DNA: TGTGCCAGCAGTGGTGCAGGTGACAGGGGTTATCGTATGGAGACCCAGTACTTC; CDR3 protein: CASSGAGDRGYRMETQYF
D gene: TRBD1; J gene: TRBJ1-1; V gene: TRBV19; clone size: once; CDR3 DNA: TGTGCCAGCCTTAAGGGACAGCAAGCTTTCTTT; CDR3 protein: CASLKGQQAFF
D gene: TRBD2; J gene: TRBJ2-3; V gene: TRBV5-1; clone size: -; CDR3 DNA: TGCGCCAGCAGCCCGGTCGGCGGGGGGGCCACAGATACGCAGTATTTT; CDR3 protein: CASSPVGGGATDTQYF
D gene: -; J gene: TRBJ1-4; V gene: TRBV9; clone size: -; CDR3 DNA: TGTGCCAGCAGCGTAGTGGGCAGCTACAATGAAAAACTGTTTTTT; CDR3 protein: CASSVVGSYNEKLFF
D gene: -; J gene: TRBJ2-5; V gene: TRBV11-3; clone size: -; CDR3 DNA: TGTGCCAGCAGCTTTTCATCAGGAGACAGAGAGACCCAGTACTTC; CDR3 protein: CASSFSSGDRETQYF
D gene: TRBD1; J gene: TRBJ2-2; V gene: TRBV9; clone size: -; CDR3 DNA: TGTGCCAGCAGCGACGGACAGGGTAGGAGTTACACCGGGGAGCTGTTTTTT; CDR3 protein: CASSDGQGRSYTGELFF
D gene: TRBD2; J gene: TRBJ2-7; V gene: TRBV29-1; clone size: -; CDR3 DNA: TGCAGCGTACAACTAGCGGGGGCCTACGAGCAGTACTTC; CDR3 protein: CSVQLAGAYEQYF
D gene: TRBD1; J gene: TRBJ2-7; V gene: TRBV6-6; clone size: -; CDR3 DNA: TGTGCCAGCAAAGACAGGGGGCGCGAGCAGTACTTC; CDR3 protein: CASKDRGREQYF
D gene: TRBD2; J gene: TRBJ2-5; V gene: TRBV30; clone size: -; CDR3 DNA: TGTGCCTGGAGTTGGGGGAGCGGGGGGACCCAGTACTTC; CDR3 protein: CAWSWGSGGTQYF
D gene: -; J gene: TRBJ2-4; V gene: TRBV9; clone size: -; CDR3 DNA: TGTGCCAGCAGCGCCGACACAAACATTCAGTACTTC; CDR3 protein: CASSADTNIQYF
D gene: TRBD1; J gene: TRBJ1-1; V gene: TRBV6-6; clone size: -; CDR3 DNA: TGTGCCAGTGGGACAGAGTGGATGAACACTGAAGCTTTCTTT; CDR3 protein: CASGTEWMNTEAFF
D gene: -; J gene: TRBJ2-7; V gene: TRBV10-3; clone size: -; CDR3 DNA: TGTGCCGCAGCCGTCCTAGGAGGGGTAGGCAACGAGCAGTACTTC; CDR3 protein: CAAAVLGGVGNEQYF
D gene: TRBD1; J gene: TRBJ1-5; V gene: TRBV6-1; clone size: -; CDR3 DNA: TGTGCCAGCATCGGGGGACAGCTGAGCAATCAGCCCCAGCATTTT; CDR3 protein: CASIGGQLSNQPQHF
D gene: -; J gene: TRBJ2-1; V gene: TRBV30; clone size: -; CDR3 DNA: TGTGCCTGGAGTCTGTTTCGGGGAGGTGAGCAGTTCTTC; CDR3 protein: CAWSLFRGGEQFF
D gene: -; J gene: TRBJ2-7; V gene: TRBV25-1; clone size: -; CDR3 DNA: TGTGCCAGCAGTAACTCAGGGGCGCCTCTAGACGAGCAGTACTTC; CDR3 protein: CASSNSGAPLDEQYF
D gene: TRBD2; J gene: TRBJ2-5; V gene: TRBV5-1; clone size: -; CDR3 DNA: TGCGCCAGCAGCGCAGGACTAGGCACAGAGACCCAGTACTTC; CDR3 protein: CASSAGLGTETQYF
D gene: -; J gene: TRBJ2-4; V gene: TRBV20-1; clone size: -; CDR3 DNA: TGCAGTGCTTCTACCTCAGGAATTCAGTACTTC; CDR3 protein: CSASTSGIQYF
D gene: -; J gene: TRBJ1-1; V gene: TRBV6-1; clone size: -; CDR3 DNA: TGTGCCAGCAGTGGTACAGGGCACACTGAAGCTTTCTTT; CDR3 protein: CASSGTGHTEAFF
D gene: TRBD1; J gene: TRBJ1-4; V gene: TRBV18; clone size: -; CDR3 DNA: TGTGCCAGCTCACCCTCGGGACAGCATGAAAAACTGTTTTTT; CDR3 protein: CASSPSGQHEKLFF
D gene: TRBD2; J gene: TRBJ2-3; V gene: TRBV11-3; clone size: -; CDR3 DNA: TGTGCCAGCAGCTCCACCTCGGGGGGGGGTACAGATACGCAGTATTTT; CDR3 protein: CASSSTSGGGTDTQYF
D gene: TRBD1; J gene: TRBJ1-4; V gene: TRBV25-1; clone size: -; CDR3 DNA: TGTGCCAGCAGTGAACAGGACAGGGGGAATGAAAAACTGTTTTTT; CDR3 protein: CASSEQDRGNEKLFF
D gene: TRBD1; J gene: TRBJ1-1; V gene: TRBV18; clone size: -; CDR3 DNA: TGTGCCAGCTCACCCGAACAGGGGAAGAACACTGAAGCTTTCTTT; CDR3 protein: CASSPEQGKNTEAFF
D gene: TRBD2; J gene: TRBJ2-5; V gene: TRBV19; clone size: -; CDR3 DNA: TGTGCCAGTAGTCCCTACCCAAGCGGGAGAACCCCAGAGACCCAGTACTTC; CDR3 protein: CASSPYPSGRTPETQYF
D gene: TRBD1; J gene: TRBJ2-2; V gene: TRBV19; clone size: -; CDR3 DNA: TGTGCCAGTATTTCCGGGACAGGGGCTACCGGGGAGCTGTTTTTT; CDR3 protein: CASISGTGATGELFF
D gene: -; J gene: TRBJ1-3; V gene: TRBV7-2; clone size: once; CDR3 DNA: TGTGCCAGCAGCTTAACCGGCTCTGGAAACACCATATATTTT; CDR3 protein: CASSLTGSGNTIYF
D gene: -; J gene: TRBJ2-4; V gene: TRBV13; clone size: -; CDR3 DNA: TGTGCCAGCAGCTTAGCGTTAGCCAAAAACATTCAGTACTTC; CDR3 protein: CASSLALAKNIQYF
D gene: -; J gene: TRBJ2-5; V gene: TRBV5-1; clone size: few; CDR3 DNA: TGCGCCAGCAGCTTGCAGGGACAAGAGACCCAGTACTTC; CDR3 protein: CASSLQGQETQYF
D gene: -; J gene: TRBJ1-6; V gene: TRBV2; clone size: -; CDR3 DNA: TGTGCCAGCAGGGAGGATGGAGCGTTTTCACCCCTCCACTTT; CDR3 protein: CASREDGAFSPLHF
D gene: TRBD1; J gene: TRBJ1-1; V gene: TRBV5-4; clone size: -; CDR3 DNA: TGTGCCAGCCGCCGGGACAGCTACACTGAAGCTTTCTTT; CDR3 protein: CASRRDSYTEAFF
D gene: -; J gene: TRBJ2-1; V gene: TRBV29-1; clone size: -; CDR3 DNA: TGCAGCACCCAACCGGACAGAAACTACAATGAGCAGTTCTTC; CDR3 protein: CSTQPDRNYNEQFF
D gene: TRBD2; J gene: TRBJ2-3; V gene: TRBV30; clone size: -; CDR3 DNA: TGTGCCTGGAGTCTAGCGGGGGGTAGGACAGATACGCAGTATTTT; CDR3 protein: CAWSLAGGRTDTQYF
D gene: -; J gene: TRBJ1-2; V gene: TRBV6-5; clone size: -; CDR3 DNA: TGTGCCAGCAGTTTCCTCGATGGGGGGGGAGGCTACACCTTC; CDR3 protein: CASSFLDGGGGYTF
D gene: TRBD1; J gene: TRBJ2-7; V gene: TRBV11-2; clone size: -; CDR3 DNA: TGTGCCAGCAGCCCAGTGGGACAGGGCGGCTCCTACGAGCAGTACTTC; CDR3 protein: CASSPVGQGGSYEQYF
D gene: -; J gene: TRBJ1-4; V gene: TRBV18; clone size: -; CDR3 DNA: TGTGCCAGCTCACCAGTACAGGGAGTTGAAAAACTGTTTTTT; CDR3 protein: CASSPVQGVEKLFF
D gene: TRBD1; J gene: TRBJ2-1; V gene: TRBV30; clone size: -; CDR3 DNA: TGTGCCTGGAGTGTAAATCCGGGACAGGGGTACAATGAGCAGTTCTTC; CDR3 protein: CAWSVNPGQGYNEQFF
D gene: TRBD2; J gene: TRBJ2-7; V gene: TRBV25-1; clone size: -; CDR3 DNA: TGTGCCAGCAGTGGCGAAGGCGGGAGAGTTTCCAATCCCTACGAGCAGTACTTC; CDR3 protein: CASSGEGGRVSNPYEQYF
D gene: TRBD1; J gene: TRBJ2-1; V gene: TRBV5-4; clone size: -; CDR3 DNA: TGTGCCAGCAGCTTCGGGACAGGGGCCTACAATGAGCAGTTCTTC; CDR3 protein: CASSFGTGAYNEQFF
D gene: TRBD1; J gene: TRBJ1-2; V gene: TRBV7-2; clone size: -; CDR3 DNA: TGTGCCAGCAGCCTAACGACAGGGTGGGCCTATGGCTACACCTTC; CDR3 protein: CASSLTTGWAYGYTF
D gene: -; J gene: TRBJ2-3; V gene: TRBV5-6; clone size: -; CDR3 DNA: TGTGCCAGCAGCCTAAGCGGATACACAGATACGCAGTATTTT; CDR3 protein: CASSLSGYTDTQYF
D gene: TRBD2; J gene: TRBJ2-3; V gene: TRBV15; clone size: -; CDR3 DNA: TGTGCCACCAGCAGATATGGCCTAGCGGGGGGGTCAGATACGCAGTATTTT; CDR3 protein: CATSRYGLAGGSDTQYF
D gene: TRBD1; J gene: TRBJ2-2; V gene: TRBV5-1; clone size: -; CDR3 DNA: TGCGCCAGCAGCTGGGGACAGGGTAGACCCGGGGAGCTGTTTTTT; CDR3 protein: CASSWGQGRPGELFF
D gene: -; J gene: TRBJ1-5; V gene: TRBV7-6; clone size: -; CDR3 DNA: TGTGCCAGCAGCTTAGGGAGGGATCAGCCCCAGCATTTT; CDR3 protein: CASSLGRDQPQHF
D gene: -; J gene: TRBJ2-3; V gene: TRBV9; clone size: -; CDR3 DNA: TGTGCCAGCAGCGTAGATCGGGGAGATACGCAGTATTTT; CDR3 protein: CASSVDRGDTQYF
D gene: TRBD2; J gene: TRBJ2-7; V gene: TRBV19; clone size: once; CDR3 DNA: TGTGCCAGTAGTATAGCGGGAGGCTACGAGCAGTACTTC; CDR3 protein: CASSIAGGYEQYF
D gene: TRBD2; J gene: TRBJ2-1; V gene: TRBV7-2; clone size: -; CDR3 DNA: TGTGCCAGCCGCGTGGGTAGCGGGAGGTATGAGCAGTTCTTC; CDR3 protein: CASRVGSGRYEQFF